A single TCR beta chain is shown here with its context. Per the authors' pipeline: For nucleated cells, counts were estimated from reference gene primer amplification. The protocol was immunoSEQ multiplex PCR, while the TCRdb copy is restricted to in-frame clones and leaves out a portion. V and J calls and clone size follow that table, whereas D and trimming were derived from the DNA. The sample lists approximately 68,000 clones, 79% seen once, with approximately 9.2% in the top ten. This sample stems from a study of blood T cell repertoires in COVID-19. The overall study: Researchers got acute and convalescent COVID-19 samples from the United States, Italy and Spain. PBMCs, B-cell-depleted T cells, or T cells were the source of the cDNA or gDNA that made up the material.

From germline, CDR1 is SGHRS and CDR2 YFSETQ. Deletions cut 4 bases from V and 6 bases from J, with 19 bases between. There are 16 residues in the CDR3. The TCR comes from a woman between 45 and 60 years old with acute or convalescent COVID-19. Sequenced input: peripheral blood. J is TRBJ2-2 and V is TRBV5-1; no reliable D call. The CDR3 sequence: CASSAYLSLAPGELFF. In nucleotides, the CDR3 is TGCGCCAGCAGCGCTTACCTTAGCCTTGCTCCCGGGGAGCTGTTTTTT.